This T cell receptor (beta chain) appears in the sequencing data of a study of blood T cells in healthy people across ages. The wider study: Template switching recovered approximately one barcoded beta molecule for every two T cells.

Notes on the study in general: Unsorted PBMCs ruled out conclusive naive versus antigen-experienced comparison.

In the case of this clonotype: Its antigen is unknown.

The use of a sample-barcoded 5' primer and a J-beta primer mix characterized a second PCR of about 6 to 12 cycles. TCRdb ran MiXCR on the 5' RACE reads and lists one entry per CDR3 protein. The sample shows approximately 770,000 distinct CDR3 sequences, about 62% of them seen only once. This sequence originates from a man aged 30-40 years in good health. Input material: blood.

The CDR3 DNA reads as TGCAGCGTTCGGGGGCTTAACACCGGGGAGCTGTTTTTT. It is translated as CSVRGLNTGELFF. The chain employs TRBV29-1 and TRBJ2-2; D might be TRBD1 or TRBD2, each matching 6 bases. CDR3 length: 13 amino acids. Germline-derived CDR1 and CDR2 are SQVTM and ANQGSEA. The germline V and J ends were trimmed by 5 bases and 2 bases, with 9 bases remaining between them.